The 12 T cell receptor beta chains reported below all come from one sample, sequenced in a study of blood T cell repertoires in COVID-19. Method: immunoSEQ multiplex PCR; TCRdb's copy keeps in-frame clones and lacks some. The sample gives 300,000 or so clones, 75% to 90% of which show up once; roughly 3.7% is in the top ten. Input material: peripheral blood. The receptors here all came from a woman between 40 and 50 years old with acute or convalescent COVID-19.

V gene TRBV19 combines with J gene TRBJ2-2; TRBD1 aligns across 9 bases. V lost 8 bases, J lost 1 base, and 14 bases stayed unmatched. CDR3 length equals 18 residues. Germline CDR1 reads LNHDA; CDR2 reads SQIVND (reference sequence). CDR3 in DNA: TGTGCCAGTTATAAACGTACAGGGGGCGTAGGGAACACCGGGGAGCTGTTTTTT. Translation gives CASYKRTGGVGNTGELFF. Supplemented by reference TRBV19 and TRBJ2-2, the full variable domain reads DGGITQSPKYLFRKEGQNVTLSCEQNLNHDAMYWYRQDPGQGLRLIYYSQIVNDFQKGDIAEGYSVSREKKESFPLTVTSAQKNPTAFYLCASYKRTGGVGNTGELFFGEGSRLTVL.

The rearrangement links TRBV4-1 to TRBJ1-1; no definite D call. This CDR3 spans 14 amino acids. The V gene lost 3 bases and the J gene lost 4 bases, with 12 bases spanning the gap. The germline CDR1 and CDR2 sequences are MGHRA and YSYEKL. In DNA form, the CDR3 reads TGCGCCAGCAGCCATAGAGGGATGGGCACTGAAGCTTTCTTT. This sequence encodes CASSHRGMGTEAFF.

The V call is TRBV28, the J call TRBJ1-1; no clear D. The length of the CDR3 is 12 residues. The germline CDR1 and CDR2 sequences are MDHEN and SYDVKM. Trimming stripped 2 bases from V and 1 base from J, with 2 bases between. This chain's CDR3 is CASSLQNTEAFF. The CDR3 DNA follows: TGTGCCAGCAGTTTACAGAACACTGAAGCTTTCTTT.

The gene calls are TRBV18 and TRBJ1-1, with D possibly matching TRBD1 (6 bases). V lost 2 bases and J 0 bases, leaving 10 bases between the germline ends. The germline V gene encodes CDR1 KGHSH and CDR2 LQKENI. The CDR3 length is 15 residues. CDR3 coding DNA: TGTGCCAGCTCACCAATGGGGGGGCTGAACACTGAAGCTTTCTTT. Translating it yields CASSPMGGLNTEAFF.

CDR3 region: CAIRTGRGGGTDTQYF. CDR3 coding DNA: TGTGCCATCAGAACCGGGCGCGGGGGGGGCACAGATACGCAGTATTTT. This sequence joins TRBV10-3 and TRBJ2-3; 9 bases match TRBD2. Germline V gives CDR1 ENHRY, CDR2 SYGVKD. The CDR3 has 16 amino acids. The V and J ends lost 6 bases and 1 base, in that order; junction bases with no gene match: 8.

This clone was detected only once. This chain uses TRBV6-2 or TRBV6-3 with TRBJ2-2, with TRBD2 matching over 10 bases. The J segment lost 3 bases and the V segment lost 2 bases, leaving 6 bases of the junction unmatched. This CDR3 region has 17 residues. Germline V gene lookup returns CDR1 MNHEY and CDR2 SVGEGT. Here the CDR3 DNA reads TGTGCCAGCAGTTACAAGAGGACTAGCGGCTACACCGGGGAGCTGTTTTTT. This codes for CASSYKRTSGYTGELFF.

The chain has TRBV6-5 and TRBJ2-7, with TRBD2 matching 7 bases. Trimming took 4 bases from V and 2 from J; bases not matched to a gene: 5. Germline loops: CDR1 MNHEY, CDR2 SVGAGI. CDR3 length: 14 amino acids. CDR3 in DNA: TGTGCCAGCAGTTCGCGGGGGATCCCCTACGAGCAGTACGTC. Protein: CASSSRGIPYEQYV.

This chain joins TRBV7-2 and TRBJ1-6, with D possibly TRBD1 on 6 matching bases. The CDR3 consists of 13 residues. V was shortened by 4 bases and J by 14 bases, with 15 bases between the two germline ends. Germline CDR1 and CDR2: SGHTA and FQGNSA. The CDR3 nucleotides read TGTGCCAGCAGCTCCGGGACACCCGGGGCCCTCCACTTT. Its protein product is CASSSGTPGALHF.

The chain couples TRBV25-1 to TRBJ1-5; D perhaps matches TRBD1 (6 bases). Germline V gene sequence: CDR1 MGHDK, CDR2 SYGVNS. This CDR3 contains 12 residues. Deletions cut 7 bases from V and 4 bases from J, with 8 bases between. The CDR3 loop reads CASTQGNQPQHF. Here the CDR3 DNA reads TGTGCCAGCACCCAGGGGAATCAGCCCCAGCATTTT.

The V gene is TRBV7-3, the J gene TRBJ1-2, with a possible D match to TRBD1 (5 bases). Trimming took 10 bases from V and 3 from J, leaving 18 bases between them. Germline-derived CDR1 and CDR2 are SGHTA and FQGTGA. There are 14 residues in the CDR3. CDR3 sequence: CATEDGGGYYGYTF. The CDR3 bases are TGTGCCACCGAAGACGGGGGGGGATACTATGGCTACACCTTC.

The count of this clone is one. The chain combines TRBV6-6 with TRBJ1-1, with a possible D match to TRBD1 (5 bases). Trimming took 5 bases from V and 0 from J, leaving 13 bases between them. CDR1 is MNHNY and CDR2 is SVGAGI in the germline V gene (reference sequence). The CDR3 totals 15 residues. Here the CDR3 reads CASSRRGGLNTEAFF. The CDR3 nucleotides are TGTGCCAGCAGTCGTCGGGGGGGGTTGAACACTGAAGCTTTCTTT.

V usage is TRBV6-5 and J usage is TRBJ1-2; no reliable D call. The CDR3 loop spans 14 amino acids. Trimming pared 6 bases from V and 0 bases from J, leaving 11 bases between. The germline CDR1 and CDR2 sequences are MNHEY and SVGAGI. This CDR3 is CASSPAVANYGYTF. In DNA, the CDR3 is TGTGCCAGCAGCCCCGCCGTAGCTAACTATGGCTACACCTTC.